Given below is one T cell receptor beta chain in context. Its antigen is as yet unknown. The study ran its PCR with 60 Vbeta and 13 Jbeta primers. The repertoire was sequenced with immunoSEQ multiplex PCR; TCRdb's copy has only in-frame clones and lacks some. The sample holds some 160,000 clones, 80% seen once. The data derive from a study of cytomegalovirus exposure and HLA in healthy donors. Regarding the study as a whole: The study put around 180 TCR beta chains on its list as cytomegalovirus-associated. Later genetic work tied a missense DCLRE1C variant to beta-chain V and J trimming. Equally common other TCR beta chains were less clonally expanded than HLA-associated ones, a later analysis found.

The CDR3 contains 12 residues. CDR1 is MNHEY and CDR2 is SVGAGI in the germline V gene. V was clipped by 2 bases and J by 6 bases, with 7 bases between them. Sequenced: PBMCs. The receptor was isolated from a man aged 35-49 years in good health and CMV-seronegative. V gene TRBV6-5 combines with J gene TRBJ1-1, with D uncertain. The CDR3, as DNA: TGTGCCAGCAGTTACGGGCCCTCTGAAGCTTTCTTT. As protein: CASSYGPSEAFF.